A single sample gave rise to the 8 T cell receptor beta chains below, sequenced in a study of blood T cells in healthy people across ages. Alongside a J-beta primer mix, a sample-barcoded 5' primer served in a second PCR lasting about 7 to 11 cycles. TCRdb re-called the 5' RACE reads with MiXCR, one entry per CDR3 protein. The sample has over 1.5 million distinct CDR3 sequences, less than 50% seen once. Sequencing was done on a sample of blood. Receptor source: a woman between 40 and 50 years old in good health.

For the CDR3, the DNA is TGCAGTGCTCCTAGACAGGGCAATCAGCCCCAGCATTTT. It codes for CSAPRQGNQPQHF. This chain links TRBV20-1 with TRBJ1-5; tentatively, D is TRBD1 (6 bases). The CDR3 spans 13 residues. V was trimmed by 5 bases and J by 2 bases, leaving 10 bases between them. Per the germline V gene, CDR1 is DFQATT and CDR2 is SNEGSKA (reference sequence).

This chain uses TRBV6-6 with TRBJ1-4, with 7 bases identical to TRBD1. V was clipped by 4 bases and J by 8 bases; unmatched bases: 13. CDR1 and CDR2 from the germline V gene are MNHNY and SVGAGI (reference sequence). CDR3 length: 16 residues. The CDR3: CASSSGQLLNKEKLFF. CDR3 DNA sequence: TGTGCCAGCAGTTCGGGACAGCTACTTAATAAGGAAAAACTGTTTTTT.

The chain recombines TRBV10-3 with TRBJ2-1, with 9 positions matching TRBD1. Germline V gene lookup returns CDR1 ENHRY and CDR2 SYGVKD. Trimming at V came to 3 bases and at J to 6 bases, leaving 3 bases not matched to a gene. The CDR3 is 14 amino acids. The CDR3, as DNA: TGTGCCATCAGTGATACGACAGGGGGCAATGAGCAGTTCTTC. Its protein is CAISDTTGGNEQFF.

DNA for the CDR3: TGTGCCATCAGTGAGTCTAGTTACACAGATACGCAGTATTTT. Amino acid sequence: CAISESSYTDTQYF. The genes are TRBV10-3 and TRBJ2-3; unclear D gene. The CDR3 consists of 14 residues. Per germline, CDR1 ENHRY and CDR2 SYGVKD. The ends were cut back, 0 bases at V and 2 bases at J, with 6 bases in the middle.

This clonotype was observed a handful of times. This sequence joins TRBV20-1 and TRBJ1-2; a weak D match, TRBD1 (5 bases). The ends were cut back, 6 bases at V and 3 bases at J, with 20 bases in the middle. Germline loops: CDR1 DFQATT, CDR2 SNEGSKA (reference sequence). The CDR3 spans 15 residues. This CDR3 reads CSADNPRDGDYGYTF. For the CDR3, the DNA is TGCAGTGCCGATAACCCCCGGGACGGGGACTATGGCTACACCTTC.

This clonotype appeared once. Here the CDR3 reads CSARRERILAKNIQYF. The DNA for the CDR3 is TGCAGTGCCCGCAGGGAGCGGATTCTAGCCAAAAACATTCAGTACTTC. The chain combines TRBV20-1 with TRBJ2-4; D assignment may be TRBD1 or TRBD2 (5 bases each). Deletions cut 6 bases from V and 0 bases from J, with 18 bases between. The CDR3 extends over 16 amino acids. CDR1 is DFQATT and CDR2 is SNEGSKA in the germline V gene (reference sequence).

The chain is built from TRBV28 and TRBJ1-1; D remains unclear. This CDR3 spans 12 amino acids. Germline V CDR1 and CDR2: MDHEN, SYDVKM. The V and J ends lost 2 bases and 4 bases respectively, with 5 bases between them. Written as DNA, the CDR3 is TGTGCCAGCAGTTTACAAGTCACTGAAGCTTTCTTT. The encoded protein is CASSLQVTEAFF.

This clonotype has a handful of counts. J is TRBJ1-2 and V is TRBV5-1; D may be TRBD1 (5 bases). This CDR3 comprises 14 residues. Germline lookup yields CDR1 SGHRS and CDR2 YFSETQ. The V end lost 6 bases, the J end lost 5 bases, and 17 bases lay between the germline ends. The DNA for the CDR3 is TGCGCCAGCAACCTGGCAGCGGGACTTTATGGCTACACCTTC. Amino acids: CASNLAAGLYGYTF.